This is a list of T cell receptor beta chains from one sample in a study of cytomegalovirus exposure and HLA in healthy donors. Assay used: immunoSEQ multiplex PCR; TCRdb lists only in-frame clones, some missing. Of 40,000 to 55,000 clones listed, around 82% are singletons. The specimen sequenced was PBMCs. These receptors originate from a man younger than 40 in good health and CMV-seropositive. CDR3s include the opening cysteine and the closing phenylalanine or tryptophan. Each record gives: clone size, J gene, D gene, V gene, CDR3 DNA, CDR3 protein. D genes are given only for firm matches. Rows may omit the clone size; those that give it use once, few, many or a size class.

size: once; J: TRBJ2-7; D: TRBD2; V: TRBV19; DNA: TGTGCCAGTAGTTTTAGCGGGGGGTCCTACGAGCAGTACTTC; CDR3: CASSFSGGSYEQYF
size: NA; J: TRBJ1-5; D: TRBD1; V: TRBV7-6; DNA: TGTGCCAGCAGCCCATCGACAGGGAGCAATCAGCCCCAGCATTTT; CDR3: CASSPSTGSNQPQHF
size: NA; J: TRBJ2-5; D: NA; V: TRBV7-6; DNA: TGTGCCAGCAGCCCGTACCAAGAGACCCAGTACTTC; CDR3: CASSPYQETQYF
size: NA; J: TRBJ1-4; D: NA; V: TRBV9; DNA: TGTGCCAGCAGCGGCCGGGCCGAGGGTGAAAAACTGTTTTTT; CDR3: CASSGRAEGEKLFF
size: NA; J: TRBJ2-1; D: TRBD2; V: TRBV4-1; DNA: TGCGCCAGCAGCCAGGGGGGGAGATCCTACAATGAGCAGTTCTTC; CDR3: CASSQGGRSYNEQFF
size: NA; J: TRBJ2-1; D: NA; V: TRBV5-1; DNA: TGCGCCAGCAGCTTGGACCCAGGAGGTGTGAATGAGCAGTTCTTC; CDR3: CASSLDPGGVNEQFF
size: few; J: TRBJ1-1; D: NA; V: TRBV7-2; DNA: TGTGCCAGCAGCTTACAGGGGTGGAACACTGAAGCTTTCTTT; CDR3: CASSLQGWNTEAFF
size: NA; J: TRBJ2-3; D: TRBD2; V: TRBV27; DNA: TGTGCCAGCAGTCACGGACTAGCGGGGGGGAAAGATACGCAGTATTTT; CDR3: CASSHGLAGGKDTQYF
size: NA; J: TRBJ1-2; D: TRBD1; V: TRBV5-4; DNA: TGTGCCAGCTCGACGGACAGGGGGTTTTACTATGGCTACACCTTC; CDR3: CASSTDRGFYYGYTF
size: NA; J: TRBJ1-1; D: NA; V: TRBV5-1; DNA: TGCGCCAGCAGCCAGGGGAGTATGAACACTGAAGCTTTCTTT; CDR3: CASSQGSMNTEAFF
size: once; J: TRBJ1-2; D: NA; V: TRBV28; DNA: TGTGCCAGCAAAACCGTCGTTGCGGTTGGTGGCTACACCTTC; CDR3: CASKTVVAVGGYTF
size: once; J: TRBJ1-5; D: NA; V: TRBV12-2; DNA: TGTGCAAGTCGCCTCCGGACAGCCCCGGGTCTTAATAGCAATCAGCCCCAGCATTTT; CDR3: CASRLRTAPGLNSNQPQHF
size: once; J: TRBJ2-1; D: TRBD2; V: TRBV9; DNA: TGTGCCAGCAGCGTAGGTGGCGGGGGTTACAATGAGCAGTTCTTC; CDR3: CASSVGGGGYNEQFF
size: NA; J: TRBJ2-1; D: NA; V: TRBV5-4; DNA: TGTGCCAGCAGCTTGGAAGGGGTTAGGGGCTTGAATGAGCAGTTCTTC; CDR3: CASSLEGVRGLNEQFF
size: NA; J: TRBJ1-1; D: NA; V: TRBV2; DNA: TGTGCCAGCAGTGCCCGGACTGAAGCTTTCTTT; CDR3: CASSARTEAFF
size: NA; J: TRBJ1-2; D: TRBD1; V: TRBV5-4; DNA: TGTGCCAGCAGCCCGGCGGACAGGGCGGTCAGTGGCTACACCTTC; CDR3: CASSPADRAVSGYTF
size: NA; J: TRBJ1-1; D: NA; V: TRBV30; DNA: TGTGCCTGGCGGGGACAAAAGCCTGAAGCTTTCTTT; CDR3: CAWRGQKPEAFF
size: NA; J: TRBJ2-7; D: NA; V: TRBV21-1; DNA: TGTGCCAGCAGCTCGTCGGGACAGGGGTACGAGCAGTACTTC; CDR3: CASSSSGQGYEQYF
size: NA; J: TRBJ1-1; D: NA; V: TRBV5-5; DNA: TGTGCCAGCAGCTTGGCGGGGAGCACTGAAGCTTTCTTT; CDR3: CASSLAGSTEAFF
size: NA; J: TRBJ2-1; D: TRBD2; V: TRBV10-3; DNA: TGTGCCATCAGTGATAGCGGGGGACCCTACAATGAGCAGTTCTTC; CDR3: CAISDSGGPYNEQFF
size: NA; J: TRBJ1-5; D: TRBD1; V: TRBV28; DNA: TGTGCCAGCAGCCCAGCAGAGGGACAGGGGTTAACCCCCCCCCAGCATTTT; CDR3: CASSPAEGQGLTPPQHF
size: NA; J: TRBJ1-4; D: TRBD1; V: TRBV5-1; DNA: TGCGCCAGCAGCTTGGACAGGGGGCCCGAAAAACTGTTTTTT; CDR3: CASSLDRGPEKLFF
size: NA; J: TRBJ2-1; D: NA; V: TRBV7-9; DNA: TGTGCCAGCAGCCCCATGGCGGCGGGGTACAATGAGCAGTTCTTC; CDR3: CASSPMAAGYNEQFF
size: NA; J: TRBJ2-7; D: TRBD1; V: TRBV6-6; DNA: TGTGCCAGCAGTTACTCGGGGGACAGGGAGCAGTACTTC; CDR3: CASSYSGDREQYF
size: NA; J: TRBJ2-2; D: TRBD1; V: TRBV2; DNA: TGTGCCAGCAGAAAGGGACAGGGGAACACCGGGGAGCTGTTTTTT; CDR3: CASRKGQGNTGELFF
size: NA; J: TRBJ2-3; D: NA; V: TRBV2; DNA: TGTGCCAGCAGCGAGGAAAAGATAAAAATACTACTCACAGATACGCAGTATTTT; CDR3: CASSEEKIKILLTDTQYF
size: NA; J: TRBJ2-7; D: NA; V: TRBV11-2; DNA: TGTGCCAGCAGCTTTTCAGATCACGAGCAGTACTTC; CDR3: CASSFSDHEQYF
size: many; J: TRBJ1-5; D: NA; V: TRBV5-1; DNA: TGCGCCAGCAGCTTACAGGGAGGGGATCAGCCCCAGCATTTT; CDR3: CASSLQGGDQPQHF
size: few; J: TRBJ1-4; D: NA; V: TRBV5-5; DNA: TGTGCCAGCAGCCATCTTAGTGAAAAACTGTTTTTT; CDR3: CASSHLSEKLFF
size: NA; J: TRBJ2-7; D: TRBD1; V: TRBV5-1; DNA: TGCGCCAGCAGCGGACCGGGACAGGGGTTCTACGAGCAGTACTTC; CDR3: CASSGPGQGFYEQYF
size: NA; J: TRBJ2-3; D: TRBD2; V: TRBV6-6; DNA: TGTGCCAGCAGTCCTGCCGGGGGGGCGGGAGATACGCAGTATTTT; CDR3: CASSPAGGAGDTQYF
size: NA; J: TRBJ2-1; D: TRBD1; V: TRBV5-1; DNA: TGCGCCAGCAGCCCAGGGGGCTACAATGAGCAGTTCTTC; CDR3: CASSPGGYNEQFF
size: NA; J: TRBJ2-3; D: NA; V: TRBV5-1; DNA: TGCGCCAGCAGCTTGGCCCAGACAAGCACAGATACGCAGTATTTT; CDR3: CASSLAQTSTDTQYF
size: few; J: TRBJ2-1; D: TRBD2; V: TRBV7-9; DNA: TGTGCCAGCAGCCCGCTAGCGGGGGGGCCAAATGAGCAGTTCTTC; CDR3: CASSPLAGGPNEQFF
size: NA; J: TRBJ1-6; D: NA; V: TRBV28; DNA: TGTGCCAGCAGTTTGGGGGGGGCTAGCTCCTATAATTCACCCCTCCACTTT; CDR3: CASSLGGASSYNSPLHF
size: NA; J: TRBJ2-5; D: TRBD2; V: TRBV5-6; DNA: TGTGCCAGCAGCCGGAGGGGCGGGGGGCGGGAGACCCAGTACTTC; CDR3: CASSRRGGGRETQYF
size: few; J: TRBJ1-2; D: NA; V: TRBV20-1; DNA: TGCAGTGCTAGACCCGGGTTCGGCTACACCTTC; CDR3: CSARPGFGYTF
size: NA; J: TRBJ1-1; D: NA; V: TRBV5-1; DNA: TGCGCCAGCAGCTTGGATACGGGAATGAACACTGAAGCTTTCTTT; CDR3: CASSLDTGMNTEAFF
size: NA; J: TRBJ1-2; D: NA; V: TRBV6-5; DNA: TGTGCCAGCAGTTACCGACAACCAGGGCGGTATGGCTACACCTTC; CDR3: CASSYRQPGRYGYTF
size: NA; J: TRBJ1-1; D: NA; V: TRBV5-8; DNA: TGTGCCAGCAGCTTGGGCGGACAGTACAGGGCCTACACTGAAGCTTTCTTT; CDR3: CASSLGGQYRAYTEAFF
size: few; J: TRBJ1-6; D: NA; V: TRBV7-3; DNA: TGTGCCAGCAGCTTACGGGATGACACACCCCTCCACTTT; CDR3: CASSLRDDTPLHF
size: NA; J: TRBJ2-3; D: NA; V: TRBV27; DNA: NA; CDR3: CASSFGPGGRDTQYF
size: NA; J: TRBJ2-7; D: TRBD1; V: TRBV28; DNA: TGTGCCAGCAGGCCTGGACAGGGTTACGAGCAGTACTTC; CDR3: CASRPGQGYEQYF